This is a list of T cell receptor beta chains from one sample in a study of blood T cell repertoires in COVID-19. The table came from immunoSEQ multiplex PCR; TCRdb's copy has only in-frame clones and leaves some out. The sample lists fewer than 150,000 clones, approximately 87% occurring once. The sample was peripheral blood. The origin of the receptors is a man in his 70s who had recovered from COVID-19. The CDR3 runs from the conserved cysteine through the conserved F or W. D genes are given only for firm matches. Clone size is given for some rows only: seen once, a few or many times, or a class if the clone is expanded.

>TRBD1|.|TRBV29-1|TRBJ1-2
TGCAGCGTTCAGGGGGCGGGGGGCTACACCTTC
CSVQGAGGYTF
>TRBD1|.|TRBV10-1|TRBJ1-2
TGCGCCAGCAGTGACGGGACAGGGGGCGCAGGTGGCTACACCTTC
CASSDGTGGAGGYTF
>.|.|TRBV18|TRBJ1-2
TGTGCCAGCTCACCGACGGGGGAAGGACTCTATGGCTACACCTTC
CASSPTGEGLYGYTF
>.|.|TRBV28|TRBJ2-5
TGTGCCAGCAGTTTGGGCCCCGTGGGAGAGACCCAGTACTTC
CASSLGPVGETQYF
>.|.|TRBV5-1|TRBJ1-3
TGCGCCAGCAGGGGGCAATCTGGAAACACCATATATTTT
CASRGQSGNTIYF
>.|few|TRBV30|TRBJ2-2
TGTGCCTGGACAACCTGGGGGGCCGGGGAGCTGTTTTTT
CAWTTWGAGELFF
>TRBD2|.|TRBV5-6|TRBJ2-1
TGTGCCAGCAGCTTGGGCGGGAGCGGGTACAATGAGCAGTTCTTC
CASSLGGSGYNEQFF
>.|.|TRBV19|TRBJ1-5
TGTGCCAGTAGTATGATGGCCTACAGGAGCAATCAGCCCCAGCATTTT
CASSMMAYRSNQPQHF
>.|.|TRBV7-7|TRBJ1-5
TGTGCCAGCAGCTTAGGCCAAACCGGGCCCCAGCATTTT
CASSLGQTGPQHF
>.|.|TRBV25-1|TRBJ1-1
TGTGCCAGCAGTGAATATATCACGGGATACACTGAAGCTTTCTTT
CASSEYITGYTEAFF
>TRBD1|.|TRBV30|TRBJ2-7
TGTGCCTCCGGGACAGGGACCTACGAGCAGTACTTC
CASGTGTYEQYF
>TRBD1|.|TRBV18|TRBJ2-2
TGTGCCAGCTCAAAATTCGGGACAGAGAACACCGGGGAGCTGTTTTTT
CASSKFGTENTGELFF
>.|.|TRBV4-1|TRBJ1-6
TGCGCCAGCAGCCAAGATCGGGGAACACCCCTCCACTTT
CASSQDRGTPLHF
>TRBD1|.|TRBV19|TRBJ1-2
TGTGCCAGTAGCCAGACAGGGGGCGTTTCCTATGGCTACACCTTC
CASSQTGGVSYGYTF
>.|.|TRBV14|TRBJ1-3
TGTGCCAGCAGCCAAGTCCGGCAACGAGGAGGAAACACCATATATTTT
CASSQVRQRGGNTIYF
>.|few|TRBV15|TRBJ2-7
TGTGCCACCAGCAGAGATTCCGTCTACGAGCAGTACTTC
CATSRDSVYEQYF
>TRBD1|.|TRBV7-9|TRBJ1-2
TGTGCCAGCACCGGGACAGGGGAGGACTATGGCTACACCTTC
CASTGTGEDYGYTF
>.|few|TRBV5-1|TRBJ2-5
TGCGCCAGCAGCTTGCTTCTAGCGCCAGAGACCCAGTACTTC
CASSLLLAPETQYF